The 17 T cell receptor beta chains below come from one sample, sequenced in a study of early T cells in non-severe SARS-CoV-2 infection (dated by TCRdb to the early 2020s). Libraries were made using 5' RACE. The instrument was a NextSeq 500. The raw public reads went through TCRdb reprocessing: fastp at Q25, MiXCR clone calling, in-frame beta chains kept. All rows with the same CDR3 protein become a single entry with the most common DNA and genes. The sample table shows 60,000 to 75,000 distinct CDR3 sequences, and 4% to 6% are seen once. The ten largest clonotypes hold 3.6% of the sample. The material sequenced was whole blood, taken at baseline. These receptors were taken from an adult who was a healthcare worker with PCR-confirmed SARS-CoV-2 infection or an uninfected control (not recorded which). The donor label of this sample is uncertain.

This clonotype has only a few counts. The chain has TRBV30 and TRBJ1-2; possible D gene TRBD1, 5 bases. The CDR3 spans 11 residues. Per germline, CDR1 GTSNPN and CDR2 SVGIG (reference sequence). Trimming took off 2 bases at V and 8 bases at J, with 9 bases between the two ends. The CDR3 region has the DNA TGTGCCTGGAGTACCCCAGGGGGCTACACCTTC. Residues: CAWSTPGGYTF.

This clonotype turned up a few times. The chain joins TRBV7-2 to TRBJ1-5, with D possibly TRBD1 on 5 matching bases. V lost 1 base to trimming and J lost 1 base, with 14 bases between them. Germline V gene data show CDR1 as SGHTA and CDR2 as FQGNSA. CDR3 length equals 17 residues. The CDR3 here is CASSLEPGGLSNQPQHF. CDR3 nucleotide sequence: TGTGCCAGCAGCTTAGAGCCGGGGGGATTGAGCAATCAGCCCCAGCATTTT.

This clonotype has ten or more counts. The chain couples TRBV7-9 to TRBJ2-1, with 9 bases aligning to TRBD2. The V and J ends lost 5 bases and 9 bases, in that order; junction bases with no gene match: 11. Germline V gene data show CDR1 as SEHNR and CDR2 as FQNEAQ (reference sequence). The CDR3 is 15 amino acids. The CDR3 region has the DNA TGTGCCAGCAGCCCAGTGCGGGGGGGCCTTGGTGAGCAGTTCTTC. Protein product: CASSPVRGGLGEQFF.

Many counts were recorded for this clonotype. This chain uses TRBV28 with TRBJ1-1, with D unclear. The CDR3 runs 12 residues. Trimming took 6 bases from V and 0 from J, leaving 5 bases between them. Germline V gene sequence: CDR1 MDHEN, CDR2 SYDVKM. CDR3 protein: CASRDLNTEAFF. In nucleotides, the CDR3 is TGTGCCAGCAGAGACTTGAACACTGAAGCTTTCTTT.

This clonotype was recorded once. A much larger clone is a single base away; this may be a read error. V is TRBV6-4 and J is TRBJ2-2, with D possibly TRBD2 on 6 matching bases. The V gene's germline CDR1 is MRHNA and CDR2 SNTAGT. CDR3 length: 13 residues. CDR3 sequence (DNA): TGTGCCAGCAGTGACCGAGTATCGGGGGAGCAGTTTTTT. It encodes CASSDRVSGEQFF.

V gene TRBV7-2 combines with J gene TRBJ2-3; TRBD2 matches 10 bases. The CDR3 consists of 16 residues. The trim removed 7 bases at V and 4 bases at J, leaving 11 bases unmatched. CDR1 and CDR2 (germline): SGHTA, FQGNSA. DNA of the CDR3: TGTGCCAGCACCTCTTATATAGCGGGGGGCGCAGATACGCAGTATTTT. Its translation: CASTSYIAGGADTQYF.

This clonotype was recorded at least ten times. The chain combines TRBV4-1 with TRBJ1-5; 7 bases map to TRBD1. This CDR3 spans 15 amino acids. Germline lookup yields CDR1 MGHRA and CDR2 YSYEKL. Trimming at V came to 5 bases and at J to 7 bases, leaving 11 bases not matched to a gene. CDR3 protein: CASSSNSGGDQPQHF. CDR3 in DNA: TGCGCCAGCAGCTCAAATTCAGGGGGGGACCAGCCCCAGCATTTT.

In this sample, this clonotype turned up many times. This rearrangement joins TRBV12-3 or TRBV12-4 to TRBJ2-2; the D gene is possibly TRBD2 (6 bases). The CDR3 is 14 residues long. Trimming stripped 8 bases from V and 7 bases from J, with 17 bases between. Here the CDR3 reads CASSGTFPNGELFF. CDR3 sequence (DNA): TGTGCCAGCTCGGGGACTTTCCCGAACGGGGAGCTGTTTTTT.

V gene TRBV12-3 or TRBV12-4 combines with J gene TRBJ2-5; the match to TRBD2 covers 11 bases. V was pared by 5 bases and J by 1 base, with 12 bases of the junction left unmatched. The CDR3 runs 18 residues. The CDR3 reads CASSTMGASGGPQETQYF. In DNA, the CDR3 is TGTGCCAGCAGTACGATGGGGGCTAGCGGGGGGCCCCAAGAGACCCAGTACTTC.

At least ten counts were recorded for this clonotype. V is TRBV12-3 or TRBV12-4 and J is TRBJ2-7; TRBD1 matches 8 bases. This CDR3 comprises 16 residues. V lost 6 bases and J lost 0; bases outside the gene matches: 10. CDR3 nucleotide sequence: TGTGCCAGCAGCCCCATGGACAGGGTTAGCTCCTACGAGCAGTACTTC. Its protein is CASSPMDRVSSYEQYF.

A few counts support this clonotype. This chain uses TRBV10-1 with TRBJ2-7; TRBD1 matches at 11 bases. CDR3 size: 14 residues. Germline CDR1 is WNHNN and CDR2 is SYGVQD (reference sequence). With V trimmed by 5 bases and J by 3 bases, 3 bases remained unmatched. The CDR3 coding sequence is TGCGCCAGCAGTACCGGGACAGGGGGCTACGAGCAGTACTTC. This sequence encodes CASSTGTGGYEQYF.

This clonotype showed up many times. This chain links TRBV4-3 with TRBJ1-4; D is unclear. There are 15 residues in the CDR3. Trimming took off 0 bases at V and 6 bases at J, with 11 bases between the two ends. Germline CDR1 reads LGHNA; CDR2 reads YSLEER. CDR3 amino acids: CASSQDQASYEKLFF. Here the CDR3 DNA reads TGCGCCAGCAGCCAAGATCAGGCGTCTTATGAAAAACTGTTTTTT.

The rearrangement joins TRBV7-8 to TRBJ1-3, with D possibly TRBD1 on 5 matching bases. Trimming took 2 bases from V and 8 from J, leaving 28 bases between them. The length of the CDR3 is 19 residues. Germline CDR1 is SGHVS and CDR2 is FQNEAQ. In DNA, the CDR3 is TGTGCCAGCAGCTTACTCTTCCAGGGCAATCTTGGCCCGGGAGACACCATATATTTT. It codes for CASSLLFQGNLGPGDTIYF.

The sample holds a few counts of this clonotype. One end of the junction fails to match germline, which may point to a read error. The chain links TRBV20-1 to TRBJ2-3; TRBD2 matches 12 bases. Germline V gives CDR1 DFQATT, CDR2 SNEGSKA (reference sequence). CDR3 length: 12 amino acids. The CDR3 DNA reads TGCAGTACTAGCGGGGGGACAGATACGCAGTATTTT. Translation: CSTSGGTDTQYF.

This clonotype was detected many times. The rearrangement uses TRBV11-2 and TRBJ2-4; the D gene could be TRBD1 or TRBD2 (6 bases each). The ends were cut back, 5 bases at V and 6 bases at J, with 20 bases in the middle. The CDR3 runs 16 residues. Germline loops: CDR1 SGHAT, CDR2 FQNNGV. CDR3 coding DNA: TGTGCCAGCAGCCGATCCAGGTCTCCGGGGGCAAACATTCAGTACTTC. This sequence encodes CASSRSRSPGANIQYF.

This clonotype was counted many times. The CDR3 nucleotides are TGTGCCAGCAATCGAGCCGGGACAGCTAATGAAAAACTGTTTTTT. Translated: CASNRAGTANEKLFF. The chain recombines TRBV2 with TRBJ1-4, with 7 bases lining up with TRBD1. V lost 7 bases and J lost 3; bases outside the gene matches: 8. This CDR3 has 15 residues. From germline, CDR1 is SNHLY and CDR2 FYNNEI.

This clonotype was counted many times. CDR3 DNA: TGTGCCAGCAGCTTACTGGGACTAGCCGAGGAGACCCAGTACTTC. Protein product: CASSLLGLAEETQYF. The rearrangement links TRBV13 to TRBJ2-5; the match to TRBD2 covers 9 bases. The CDR3 has 15 amino acids. Germline V gene sequence: CDR1 PRHDT, CDR2 FYEKMQ (reference sequence). Trimming took 2 bases from V and 5 from J; bases not matched to a gene: 6.